This record concerns one T cell receptor beta chain sequence. These data belong to a study of neoadjuvant anti-PD-1 for oral cavity cancer. Profiled with immunoSEQ multiplex PCR; TCRdb holds only in-frame clones, not every one. The sample records roughly 9,500 clones, approximately 68% being singletons. V was trimmed by 6 bases and J by 11 bases, leaving 13 bases between them. Germline V gene data show CDR1 as SEHNR and CDR2 as FQNEAQ (reference sequence). The CDR3 length is 11 residues. The time point: after neoadjuvant nivolumab, at surgical resection. This rearrangement joins TRBV7-9 to TRBJ1-1; D gene unclear. The material was PBMCs, obtained after nivolumab (anti-PD-1) treatment. This TCR was sampled from a person between 40 and 85 years old with oral cavity squamous cell carcinoma. CDR3: CASSIDLVAFF. CDR3 nucleotides: TGTGCCAGCAGTATCGACCTTGTTGCTTTCTTT.